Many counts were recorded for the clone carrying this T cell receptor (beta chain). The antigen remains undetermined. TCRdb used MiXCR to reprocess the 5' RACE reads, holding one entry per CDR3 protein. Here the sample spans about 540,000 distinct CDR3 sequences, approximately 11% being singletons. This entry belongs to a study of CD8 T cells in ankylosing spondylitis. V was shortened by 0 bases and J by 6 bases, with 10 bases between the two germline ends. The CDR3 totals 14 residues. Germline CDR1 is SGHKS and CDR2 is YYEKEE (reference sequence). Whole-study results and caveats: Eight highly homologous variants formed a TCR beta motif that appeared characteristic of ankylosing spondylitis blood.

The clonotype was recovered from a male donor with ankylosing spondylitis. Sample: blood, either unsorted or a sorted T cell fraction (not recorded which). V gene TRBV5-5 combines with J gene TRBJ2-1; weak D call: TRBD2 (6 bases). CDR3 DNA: TGTGCCAGCAGCTTGGATGTTAGCGGCAATGAGCAGTTCTTC. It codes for CASSLDVSGNEQFF. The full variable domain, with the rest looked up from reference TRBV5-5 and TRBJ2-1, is DAGVTQSPTHLIKTRGQQVTLRCSPISGHKSVSWYQQVLGQGPQFIFQYYEKEERGRGNFPDRFSARQFPNYSSELNVNALLLGDSALYLCASSLDVSGNEQFFGPGTRLTVL.